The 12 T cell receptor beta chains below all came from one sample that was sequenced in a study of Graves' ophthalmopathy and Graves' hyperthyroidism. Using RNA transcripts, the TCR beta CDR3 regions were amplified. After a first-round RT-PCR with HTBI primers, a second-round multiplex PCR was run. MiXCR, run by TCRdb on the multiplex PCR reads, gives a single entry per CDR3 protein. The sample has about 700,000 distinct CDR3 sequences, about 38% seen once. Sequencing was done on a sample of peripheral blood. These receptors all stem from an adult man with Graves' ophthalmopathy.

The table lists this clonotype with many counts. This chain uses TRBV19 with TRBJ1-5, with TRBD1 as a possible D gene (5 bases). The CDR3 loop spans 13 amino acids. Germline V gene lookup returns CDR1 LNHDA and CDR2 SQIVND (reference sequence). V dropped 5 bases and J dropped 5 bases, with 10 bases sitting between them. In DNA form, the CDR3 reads TGTGCCAGTAGTGTCAGGGCTGATCAGCCCCAGCATTTT. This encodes CASSVRADQPQHF. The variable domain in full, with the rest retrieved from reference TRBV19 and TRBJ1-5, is DGGITQSPKYLFRKEGQNVTLSCEQNLNHDAMYWYRQDPGQGLRLIYYSQIVNDFQKGDIAEGYSVSREKKESFPLTVTSAQKNPTAFYLCASSVRADQPQHFGDGTRLSIL.

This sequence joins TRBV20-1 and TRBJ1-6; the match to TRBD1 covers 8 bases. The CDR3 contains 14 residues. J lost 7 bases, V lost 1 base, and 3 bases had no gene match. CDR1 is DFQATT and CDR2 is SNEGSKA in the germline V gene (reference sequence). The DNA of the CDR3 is TGCAGTGCTAGAGGGGACAGGAACAATTCACCCCTCCACTTT. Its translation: CSARGDRNNSPLHF.

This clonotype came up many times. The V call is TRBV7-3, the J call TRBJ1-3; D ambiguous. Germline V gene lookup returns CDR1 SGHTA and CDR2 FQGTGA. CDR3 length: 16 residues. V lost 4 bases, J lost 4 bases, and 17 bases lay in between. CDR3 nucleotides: TGTGCCAGCAGCTCGCCGACTGTACTTGGGGGAAACACCATATATTTT. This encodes CASSSPTVLGGNTIYF.

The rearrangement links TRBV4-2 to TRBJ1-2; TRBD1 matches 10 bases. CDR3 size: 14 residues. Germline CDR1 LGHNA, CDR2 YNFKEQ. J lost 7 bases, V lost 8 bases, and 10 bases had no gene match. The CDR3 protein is CASCLGTGVFGYTF. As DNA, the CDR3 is TGTGCCAGCTGCCTAGGGACAGGGGTTTTTGGCTACACCTTC.

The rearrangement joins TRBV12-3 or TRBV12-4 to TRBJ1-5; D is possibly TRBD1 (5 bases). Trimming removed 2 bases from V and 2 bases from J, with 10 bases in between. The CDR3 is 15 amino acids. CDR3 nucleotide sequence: TGTGCCAGCAGTTTAAAGGCGGGGGGCAATCAGCCCCAGCATTTT. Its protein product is CASSLKAGGNQPQHF.

CDR3 nucleotide sequence: TGCAGTGCAGATACTAGCGGGGGGTCCTACGAGCAGTACTTC. Protein sequence: CSADTSGGSYEQYF. This rearrangement joins TRBV20-1 to TRBJ2-7; TRBD2 matches 12 bases. This CDR3 spans 14 amino acids. The J segment lost 1 base and the V segment lost 6 bases, leaving 4 bases of the junction unmatched. Germline-derived CDR1 and CDR2 are DFQATT and SNEGSKA (reference sequence).

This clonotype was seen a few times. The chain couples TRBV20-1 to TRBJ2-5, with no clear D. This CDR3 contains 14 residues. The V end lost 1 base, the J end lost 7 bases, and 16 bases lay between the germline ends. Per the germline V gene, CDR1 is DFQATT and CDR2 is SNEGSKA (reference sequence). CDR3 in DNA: TGCAGTGCTAGAGGCGGTCGGCAGGATCCGACCCAGTACTTC. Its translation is CSARGGRQDPTQYF.

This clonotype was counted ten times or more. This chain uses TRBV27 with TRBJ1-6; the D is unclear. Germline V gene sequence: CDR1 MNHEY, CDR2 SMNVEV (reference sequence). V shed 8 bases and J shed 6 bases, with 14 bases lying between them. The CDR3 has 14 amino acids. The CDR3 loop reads CASGVGWGNSPLHF. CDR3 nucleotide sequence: TGTGCCAGCGGCGTGGGGTGGGGTAATTCACCCCTCCACTTT.

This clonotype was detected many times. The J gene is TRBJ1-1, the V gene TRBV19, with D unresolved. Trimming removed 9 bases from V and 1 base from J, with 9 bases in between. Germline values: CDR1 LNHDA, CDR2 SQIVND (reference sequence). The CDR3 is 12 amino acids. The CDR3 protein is CASRHQNTEAFF. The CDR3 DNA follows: TGTGCCAGCAGGCATCAGAACACTGAAGCTTTCTTT. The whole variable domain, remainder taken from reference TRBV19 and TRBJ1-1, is DGGITQSPKYLFRKEGQNVTLSCEQNLNHDAMYWYRQDPGQGLRLIYYSQIVNDFQKGDIAEGYSVSREKKESFPLTVTSAQKNPTAFYLCASRHQNTEAFFGQGTRLTVV.

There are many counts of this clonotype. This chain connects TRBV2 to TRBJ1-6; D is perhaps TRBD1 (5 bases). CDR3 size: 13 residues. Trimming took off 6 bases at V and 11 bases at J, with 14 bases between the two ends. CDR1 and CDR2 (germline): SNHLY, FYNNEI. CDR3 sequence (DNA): TGTGCCAGCAGCGACAGCCGTAGGGCACCCCTCCACTTT. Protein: CASSDSRRAPLHF. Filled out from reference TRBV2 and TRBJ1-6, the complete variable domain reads EPEVTQTPSHQVTQMGQEVILRCVPISNHLYFYWYRQILGQKVEFLVSFYNNEISEKSEIFDDQFSVERPDGSNFTLKIRSTKLEDSAMYFCASSDSRRAPLHFGNGTRLTVT.

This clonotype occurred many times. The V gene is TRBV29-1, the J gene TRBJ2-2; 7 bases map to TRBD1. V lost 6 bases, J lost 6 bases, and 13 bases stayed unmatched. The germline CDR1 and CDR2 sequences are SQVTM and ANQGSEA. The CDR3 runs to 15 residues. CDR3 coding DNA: TGCAGCGTCGTGACAGGGAATAAGATGGCCGGGGAGCTGTTTTTT. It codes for CSVVTGNKMAGELFF.

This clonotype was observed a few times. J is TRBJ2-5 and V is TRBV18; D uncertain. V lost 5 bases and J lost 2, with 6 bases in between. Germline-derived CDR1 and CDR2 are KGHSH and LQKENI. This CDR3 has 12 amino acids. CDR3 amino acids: CASSKPQETQYF. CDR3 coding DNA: TGTGCCAGCTCAAAACCTCAAGAGACCCAGTACTTC.